Shown below are 15 T cell receptor beta chains from a single sample sequenced in a study of PD-1 blockade in classical Hodgkin lymphoma. The time point is: cycle 4 day 1 (C4D1), after six to seven weeks of nivolumab. All the patients suffered relapse after autologous stem cell transplantation, and brentuximab vedotin exposure differed. TCRdb's copy holds only in-frame clones and misses some; the assay was immunoSEQ multiplex PCR. The repertoire holds about 20,000 clones, less than 85% seen once, with around 40% in the top ten. This specimen consisted of peripheral blood mononuclear cells (PBMCs), obtained before the fourth cycle of nivolumab. These receptors came from a human donor with classical Hodgkin lymphoma.

DNA of the CDR3: TGTGCCATCAGTGAGTCTTTATTCCGGGACAGGCAAAACTATGGCTACACCTTC. Its translation: CAISESLFRDRQNYGYTF. This sequence joins TRBV10-3 and TRBJ1-2, with 8 bases identical to TRBD1. V dropped 0 bases and J dropped 2; count of bases not matched to a gene: 11. This CDR3 comprises 18 residues. Germline lookup yields CDR1 ENHRY and CDR2 SYGVKD.

The gene calls are TRBV15 and TRBJ2-1; D is ambiguous. CDR1 LNHNV and CDR2 YYDKDF come from the germline V gene (reference sequence). The CDR3 loop spans 18 amino acids. Between the trimmed V and J ends, which lost 1 base and 0 bases, there was a span of 16 bases. CDR3 DNA: TGTGCCACCAGCAGAGTTCCAGTAGGGATTAGCTCCTACAATGAGCAGTTCTTC. Its protein is CATSRVPVGISSYNEQFF.

This chain's CDR3 is CSVSLVVVNTEAFF. CDR3 sequence (DNA): TGCAGCGTTTCTCTAGTCGTCGTTAACACTGAAGCTTTCTTT. The chain recombines TRBV29-1 with TRBJ1-1, with D hard to call. V lost 5 bases to trimming and J lost 2 bases, with 15 bases between them. Per germline, CDR1 SQVTM and CDR2 ANQGSEA. The CDR3 loop spans 14 amino acids.

The chain joins TRBV7-8 to TRBJ2-1; possibly TRBD1 for D (6 bases). Per germline, CDR1 SGHVS and CDR2 FQNEAQ. V lost 3 bases, J lost 0 bases, and 12 bases lay in between. This CDR3 comprises 16 residues. The CDR3 sequence is CASSLRTVSSYNEQFF. CDR3 coding DNA: TGTGCCAGCAGCTTGCGGACAGTAAGCTCCTACAATGAGCAGTTCTTC.

The sample holds a few counts of this clone. The rearrangement joins TRBV5-4 to TRBJ2-7, with 11 positions matching TRBD2. V gave up 3 bases and J gave up 2 bases; unmatched junction bases: 4. The CDR3 sequence is 15 residues long. Per the germline V gene, CDR1 is SGHNT and CDR2 is YYREEE (reference sequence). The CDR3 nucleotides read TGTGCCAGCAGCTCGGGACTAGCGGTTACCTACGAGCAGTACTTC. It translates to CASSSGLAVTYEQYF.

The chain links TRBV29-1 to TRBJ1-1; no reliable D call. The V end lost 3 bases, the J end lost 5 bases, and 4 bases lay between the germline ends. The CDR3 is 10 residues long. Germline V gene data show CDR1 as SQVTM and CDR2 as ANQGSEA. The CDR3 nucleotides read TGCAGCGTTGAGATGACTGAAGCTTTCTTT. This codes for CSVEMTEAFF.

V usage is TRBV19 and J usage is TRBJ2-3, with D possibly TRBD1 on 7 matching bases. The CDR3 covers 17 residues. CDR1 and CDR2 (germline): LNHDA, SQIVND (reference sequence). V lost 1 base and J 9 bases, leaving 23 bases between the germline ends. The DNA for the CDR3 is TGTGCCAGTAGTATAGGATCAGGGGGTTCCCCCGCGGGAACGCAGTATTTT. This gives the protein CASSIGSGGSPAGTQYF. The full variable domain, rest sourced from reference TRBV19 and TRBJ2-3, is DGGITQSPKYLFRKEGQNVTLSCEQNLNHDAMYWYRQDPGQGLRLIYYSQIVNDFQKGDIAEGYSVSREKKESFPLTVTSAQKNPTAFYLCASSIGSGGSPAGTQYFGPGTRLTVL.

This clone was seen a single time. The J gene is TRBJ2-7, the V gene TRBV6-6, with 9 bases matching TRBD1. The junction had 10 bases not matched to a gene; V was cut back by 5 bases and J by 5 bases. This CDR3 spans 15 amino acids. Germline CDR1 and CDR2: MNHNY and SVGAGI (reference sequence). The CDR3 region has the DNA TGTGCCAGCAGTGCCGGGACAGGGATAGCCAACGAGCAGTACTTC. Translated, it gives CASSAGTGIANEQYF.

The CDR3 region is CASSFLLSQPGATEAFF. The CDR3 DNA reads TGCGCCAGCAGCTTTCTGTTATCTCAGCCCGGGGCCACTGAAGCTTTCTTT. The gene calls are TRBV5-1 and TRBJ1-1; D might be TRBD1 (5 bases). Germline V gene data show CDR1 as SGHRS and CDR2 as YFSETQ. V was trimmed by 2 bases and J by 4 bases, leaving 21 bases between them. The CDR3 length is 17 residues.

This sequence joins TRBV4-3 and TRBJ1-2; D may be TRBD1 (6 bases). Germline-derived CDR1 and CDR2 are LGHNA and YSLEER. CDR3 size: 13 residues. V dropped 4 bases and J dropped 8 bases, with 14 bases sitting between them. The DNA for the CDR3 is TGCGCCAGCAGCCTCTGGGGGCTTAGAGGCTACACCTTC. It specifies CASSLWGLRGYTF.

The rearrangement links TRBV5-4 to TRBJ1-4; 8 bases are shared with TRBD1. V lost 0 bases to trimming and J lost 8 bases; unmatched junction nucleotides: 0. CDR3 length: 13 amino acids. Germline V lookup: CDR1 SGHNT, CDR2 YYREEE (reference sequence). The CDR3 spells CASSLGQGEKLFF. DNA of the CDR3: TGTGCCAGCAGCTTGGGACAGGGGGAAAAACTGTTTTTT.

This chain uses TRBV6-1 with TRBJ2-7; 7 bases agree with TRBD2. CDR1 is MNHNS, CDR2 SASEGT, per germline. The J segment lost 7 bases and the V segment lost 5 bases, leaving 11 bases of the junction unmatched. The CDR3 contains 14 residues. This CDR3 reads CASSRTGRAEEQYF. The CDR3 bases are TGTGCCAGCAGTCGCACGGGGAGGGCCGAAGAGCAGTACTTC.

V usage is TRBV27 and J usage is TRBJ2-3, with D perhaps given as TRBD1 or TRBD2 (5 bases each). The CDR3 length is 15 residues. The germline V gene encodes CDR1 MNHEY and CDR2 SMNVEV (reference sequence). With 3 bases removed from V and 6 bases from J, the gap between germline ends came to 16 bases. The DNA of the CDR3 is TGTGCCAGCAGTTTGAGCGGACTGGGGACGGATACGCAGTATTTT. Its translation: CASSLSGLGTDTQYF.

This clone was picked up one time. This sequence joins TRBV30 and TRBJ1-3; D gene ambiguous. This CDR3 has 12 residues. Germline CDR1 GTSNPN, CDR2 SVGIG (reference sequence). Trimming cost V 4 bases and J 10 bases, with 14 bases left between them. The CDR3 bases are TGTGCCTGGACTCTTGAGTGGGAGACCATATATTTT. This gives the protein CAWTLEWETIYF.

In this sample, this clone turned up once. The rearrangement joins TRBV7-2 to TRBJ1-1, with TRBD1 identical over 8 bases. V lost 3 bases, J lost 3 bases, and 3 bases stayed unmatched. CDR3 length: 14 residues. Germline CDR1 SGHTA, CDR2 FQGNSA. This CDR3 is CASSFPGGDTEAFF. CDR3 bases: TGTGCCAGCAGCTTTCCAGGGGGCGACACTGAAGCTTTCTTT.